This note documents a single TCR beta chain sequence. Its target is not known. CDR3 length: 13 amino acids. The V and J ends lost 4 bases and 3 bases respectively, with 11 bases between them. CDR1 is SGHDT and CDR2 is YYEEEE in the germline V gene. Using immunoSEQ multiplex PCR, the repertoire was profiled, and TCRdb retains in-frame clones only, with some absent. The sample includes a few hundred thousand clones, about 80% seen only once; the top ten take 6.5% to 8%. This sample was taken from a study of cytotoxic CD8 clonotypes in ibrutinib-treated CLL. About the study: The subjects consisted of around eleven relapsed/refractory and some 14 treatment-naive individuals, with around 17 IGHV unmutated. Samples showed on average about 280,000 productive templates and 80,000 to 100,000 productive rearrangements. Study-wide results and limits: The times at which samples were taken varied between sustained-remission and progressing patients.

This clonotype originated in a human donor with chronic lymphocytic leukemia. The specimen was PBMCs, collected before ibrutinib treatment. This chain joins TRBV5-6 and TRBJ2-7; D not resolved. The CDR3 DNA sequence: TGTGCCAGCAGCCTGACACCCAGCTACGAGCAGTACTTC. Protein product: CASSLTPSYEQYF.